Described below is a single TCR beta chain sequence and its context. What it binds is not known. Each and every patient relapsed after autologous stem cell transplantation, and patients got differing brentuximab vedotin exposure. Measured with immunoSEQ multiplex PCR; TCRdb has only the in-frame clones, and not every one. The sample comprises more than 25,000 clones, just over 70% of which are singletons, and 4% rests with the top ten. The sample belongs to a study of PD-1 blockade in classical Hodgkin lymphoma. Whole-study results and caveats: Similar baseline diversity was found in complete responders and newly diagnosed patients.

Germline lookup yields CDR1 SGHRS and CDR2 YFSETQ. V lost 1 base and J 0 bases, leaving 7 bases between the germline ends. This CDR3 is 15 amino acids long. The J gene is TRBJ2-2, the V gene TRBV5-1; D uncertain. The source is a human donor with classical Hodgkin lymphoma. This specimen was peripheral blood mononuclear cells (PBMCs), taken before the second cycle of nivolumab. The chain's CDR3 is CASSLQPANTGELFF. The CDR3 DNA reads TGCGCCAGCAGCTTGCAGCCGGCGAACACCGGGGAGCTGTTTTTT. Supplemented by reference TRBV5-1 and TRBJ2-2, the full variable domain reads KAGVTQTPRYLIKTRGQQVTLSCSPISGHRSVSWYQQTPGQGLQFLFEYFSETQRNKGNFPGRFSGRQFSNSRSEMNVSTLELGDSALYLCASSLQPANTGELFFGEGSRLTVL.